A selection of T cell receptor beta chains follows, all from one sample in a study of blood T cells in healthy people across ages. TCRdb reanalysed the 5' RACE reads using MiXCR and keeps one entry per CDR3 protein. The sample yields 800,000 to 1,300,000 distinct CDR3 sequences, 25% seen once. These data are also associated with another study on T cells of mothers and their children.

The sample consisted of blood. These receptors were taken from a girl aged 2-10 years in good health. Both conserved end residues are part of each CDR3. The D gene is left open where the match is weak. Size values are once, few and many counts, or a class for expanded clones, and some rows have none.

d_gene	v_gene	j_gene	abundance	CDR3aa	CDR3nt
-	TRBV12-3/TRBV12-4	TRBJ2-4	-	CASSSLLGEENIQYF	TGTGCCAGCAGTTCCCTGTTGGGGGAAGAAAACATTCAGTACTTC
TRBD1	TRBV5-6	TRBJ1-2	few	CASIHMGQTSYGYTF	TGTGCCAGCATCCACATGGGACAGACTTCCTATGGCTACACCTTC
-	TRBV12-3/TRBV12-4	TRBJ2-1	-	CASSRDSSSYNEQFF	TGTGCCAGCAGTCGGGACTCCAGCTCCTACAATGAGCAGTTCTTC
-	TRBV29-1	TRBJ1-1	few	CSGRGRMNTEAFF	TGCAGCGGCCGGGGCCGAATGAACACTGAAGCTTTCTTT
-	TRBV4-1	TRBJ2-6	few	CASSQEPLSGANVLTF	TGCGCCAGCAGCCAAGAACCACTATCTGGGGCCAACGTCCTGACTTTC
-	TRBV29-1	TRBJ1-1	few	CSVATAEAFF	TGCAGCGTTGCTACAGCTGAAGCTTTCTTT
TRBD1	TRBV29-1	TRBJ2-7	-	CSVRRGQGSSYEQYF	TGCAGCGTTAGGCGTGGACAGGGGAGCTCCTACGAGCAGTACTTC
-	TRBV7-2	TRBJ1-2	few	CASSLETGPYGYTF	TGTGCCAGCAGCTTAGAGACAGGACCCTATGGCTACACCTTC
-	TRBV6-5	TRBJ1-1	-	CASSPPGQNTEAFF	TGTGCCAGCAGCCCTCCGGGACAGAACACTGAAGCTTTCTTT
-	TRBV12-3/TRBV12-4	TRBJ1-1	few	CASTPIQWNTEAFF	TGTGCCAGCACCCCGATTCAGTGGAACACTGAAGCTTTCTTT
TRBD1	TRBV29-1	TRBJ1-1	-	CSVEDGQGGTEAFF	TGCAGCGTTGAAGATGGACAGGGAGGAACTGAAGCTTTCTTT
-	TRBV7-8	TRBJ1-5	few	CASSSLHRTFGGNQPQHF	TGTGCCAGCAGCTCCCTTCATCGGACTTTCGGGGGGAATCAGCCCCAGCATTTT
TRBD1	TRBV5-1	TRBJ1-1	-	CASSLARGQAPENTEAFF	TGCGCCAGCAGCTTGGCCCGCGGACAGGCGCCTGAGAACACTGAAGCTTTCTTT
TRBD2	TRBV4-2	TRBJ2-1	-	CASSPMGLASDEQFF	TGTGCCAGCAGCCCGATGGGACTAGCTAGCGATGAGCAGTTCTTC
-	TRBV27	TRBJ1-5	-	CASSLEVGGQPQHF	TGTGCCAGCAGTTTGGAGGTTGGGGGACAGCCCCAGCATTTT
-	TRBV21-1	TRBJ1-2	-	CASSTRAGGYTF	TGTGCCAGCAGCACCAGGGCGGGTGGCTACACCTTC
-	TRBV2	TRBJ2-5	-	CASSFDGAKETQYF	TGTGCCAGCAGTTTTGACGGGGCAAAAGAGACCCAGTACTTC
-	TRBV20-1	TRBJ1-2	few	CSARDNRGAYGYTF	TGCAGTGCTAGAGATAATAGGGGTGCCTATGGCTACACCTTC
-	TRBV20-1	TRBJ2-3	-	CSARGDGTDTRYF	TGCAGTGCTAGGGGGGACGGCACAGATACGCGGTATTTT
TRBD1	TRBV6-5	TRBJ2-7	-	CASSISGQPVYEQYF	TGTGCCAGCAGCATATCGGGACAGCCCGTCTACGAGCAGTACTTC
TRBD2	TRBV4-1	TRBJ2-7	-	CASSQKRDLYEQYF	TGCGCCAGCAGCCAGAAGCGGGACTTATACGAGCAGTACTTC
TRBD1	TRBV18	TRBJ2-2	few	CASSSPDRLNTGELFF	TGTGCCAGCTCATCCCCGGACAGGCTGAACACCGGGGAGCTGTTTTTT
-	TRBV3-1	TRBJ2-7	few	CASSQDHSNRGYEQYF	TGTGCCAGCAGCCAAGATCATAGCAACCGAGGCTACGAGCAGTACTTC
TRBD1	TRBV28	TRBJ1-2	-	CASSSITGGSYGYTF	TGTGCCAGCAGTTCTATCACAGGGGGCAGCTATGGCTACACCTTC
-	TRBV4-1	TRBJ1-4	-	CASSQEREDATNEKLFF	TGCGCCAGCAGCCAAGAGCGGGAAGATGCAACTAATGAAAAACTGTTTTTT
TRBD1	TRBV24-1	TRBJ2-3	-	CATRQGAYDTQYF	TGTGCCACCAGGCAGGGGGCGTATGATACGCAGTATTTT
-	TRBV20-1	TRBJ2-7	-	CSARNLGLASYEQYF	TGCAGTGCTAGGAACCTGGGACTGGCCTCCTACGAGCAGTACTTC
-	TRBV5-1	TRBJ2-6	many	CASSPLSGALDVLTF	TGCGCCAGCAGCCCCCTTTCGGGGGCGTTGGACGTCCTGACTTTC
-	TRBV15	TRBJ2-7	few	CATSRDRDLLYEQYF	TGTGCCACCAGCAGAGATCGGGATCTCCTCTACGAGCAGTACTTC
TRBD2	TRBV5-5	TRBJ2-7	-	CASSLALAAVYEQYF	TGTGCCAGCAGCTTGGCTCTAGCGGCGGTCTACGAGCAGTACTTC
-	TRBV15	TRBJ1-1	few	CATSEEETGSEAFF	TGTGCCACCAGTGAGGAGGAAACAGGGTCTGAAGCTTTCTTT
-	TRBV9	TRBJ2-1	few	CASSPLAGTSSYEQFF	TGTGCCAGCAGCCCCCTCGCGGGTACTAGCTCGTATGAGCAGTTCTTC
-	TRBV6-6	TRBJ1-1	few	CASKVVRFSPEAFF	TGTGCCAGCAAAGTTGTCAGGTTCTCGCCTGAAGCTTTCTTT
-	TRBV5-1	TRBJ2-1	-	CASSTDTTSEQFF	TGCGCCAGCAGCACCGACACCACTAGTGAGCAGTTCTTC
TRBD1	TRBV10-3	TRBJ2-5	-	CATSQGVGETQYF	TGTGCCACCTCGCAGGGGGTTGGGGAGACCCAGTACTTC
-	TRBV7-9	TRBJ2-1	-	CASSLSQKGDEQFF	TGTGCCAGCAGCTTATCGCAAAAGGGCGATGAGCAGTTCTTC
TRBD2	TRBV6-1	TRBJ2-5	few	CASQYSGELAGDQETQYF	TGTGCCAGCCAGTATTCGGGGGAACTAGCGGGGGATCAAGAGACCCAGTACTTC
TRBD1	TRBV12-5	TRBJ1-1	few	CASDTRDRGTEAFF	TGTGCTAGTGATACCCGGGACAGGGGCACTGAAGCTTTCTTT
-	TRBV25-1	TRBJ2-7	few	CASSELGLGEQYF	TGTGCCAGCAGTGAGTTGGGGCTGGGCGAGCAGTACTTC
-	TRBV6-1	TRBJ2-3	few	CASSEASGSTDTQYF	TGTGCCAGCAGTGAAGCGTCAGGGAGCACAGATACGCAGTATTTT
-	TRBV6-2/TRBV6-3	TRBJ2-2	-	CASSYLQEVLTGELFF	TGTGCCAGCAGTTACCTTCAGGAGGTGCTCACCGGGGAGCTGTTTTTT
-	TRBV28	TRBJ1-5	-	CASYQGNQPQHF	TGTGCCAGCTACCAAGGAAATCAGCCCCAGCATTTT
-	TRBV3-1	TRBJ2-3	-	CASSQTTSTDTQYF	TGTGCCAGCAGCCAAACTACGAGCACAGATACGCAGTATTTT
TRBD2	TRBV11-1	TRBJ2-1	-	CAGSLHGGGNEQFF	TGTGCCGGCAGCTTACACGGGGGGGGGAATGAGCAGTTCTTC
TRBD2	TRBV4-3	TRBJ2-2	few	CASSQDSGGAQFF	TGCGCCAGCAGCCAGGATAGCGGGGGGGCCCAGTTTTTT
-	TRBV28	TRBJ2-7	-	CASSLNSRGSYEQYF	TGTGCCAGCAGTTTAAACAGCCGTGGGTCCTACGAGCAGTACTTC
-	TRBV7-9	TRBJ1-2	-	CASSLAGRGPTDGYTF	TGTGCCAGCAGCTTAGCGGGGAGGGGCCCAACGGATGGCTACACCTTC
TRBD1	TRBV28	TRBJ1-1	-	CASSFPSTGEAFF	TGTGCCAGCAGTTTTCCATCGACAGGGGAAGCTTTCTTT
-	TRBV28	TRBJ2-1	-	CASGRQYNEQFF	TGTGCCAGCGGGCGACAGTACAATGAGCAGTTCTTC
TRBD2	TRBV5-6	TRBJ2-5	few	CASSLRAGYQETQYF	TGTGCCAGCAGCTTGCGAGCGGGGTACCAAGAGACCCAGTACTTC
-	TRBV7-9	TRBJ1-1	-	CASTFSGNTEAFF	TGTGCCAGCACCTTCTCAGGGAACACTGAAGCTTTCTTT
-	TRBV29-1	TRBJ2-7	-	CSVKGNEQYF	TGCAGCGTCAAGGGCAACGAGCAGTACTTC
-	TRBV4-3	TRBJ2-7	-	CASSQGSQGTDEQYF	TGCGCCAGCAGCCAAGGTTCGCAGGGGACCGACGAGCAGTACTTC
TRBD2	TRBV18	TRBJ2-1	-	CASSAQRGPFDEQFF	TGTGCCAGCTCGGCCCAGCGGGGGCCCTTCGATGAGCAGTTCTTC
-	TRBV5-1	TRBJ2-1	few	CASGPSGNEQFF	TGCGCCAGCGGACCCTCGGGGAATGAGCAGTTCTTC
-	TRBV5-1	TRBJ1-4	-	CASSLATGGRGEKLFF	TGCGCCAGCAGCTTGGCCACGGGGGGTCGTGGTGAAAAACTGTTTTTT
-	TRBV29-1	TRBJ2-7	few	CSASNYEQYF	TGCAGCGCCTCCAACTACGAGCAGTACTTC
-	TRBV11-2	TRBJ2-5	few	CASRPGNQETQYF	TGTGCCAGCAGGCCCGGGAACCAAGAGACCCAGTACTTC